Included here is one T cell receptor (beta chain) sequence, with context. These data are taken from a study of blood T cell repertoires in COVID-19. Study in general: Whether acute or convalescent, the COVID-19 samples came from the United States, Italy and Spain. In each case, the material was cDNA or gDNA derived from T cells, B-cell-depleted T cells, or PBMCs.

Methods used by the authors: Amplification with reference gene primers provided the estimates of nucleated cell counts. This table comes from immunoSEQ multiplex PCR, and its TCRdb copy is limited to in-frame clones, with some not included. Clone size and V and J calls were adopted from that table, with D and trimming inferred from the DNA. The table has about 120,000 clones, over 75% seen once. The sequence derives from a man between 70 and 80 years old with active or convalescent COVID-19. The specimen was peripheral blood.

The CDR3 sequence is CAWSVQLVHEQFF. CDR3 DNA sequence: TGTGCCTGGAGTGTACAGCTCGTCCATGAGCAGTTCTTC. The chain joins TRBV30 to TRBJ2-1; the D is unclear. This CDR3 has 13 amino acids. The germline gives CDR1 GTSNPN, CDR2 SVGIG (reference sequence). Trimming took off 0 bases at V and 8 bases at J, with 11 bases between the two ends. The complete variable domain, with remaining parts taken from reference TRBV30 and TRBJ2-1, reads SQTIHQWPATLVQPVGSPLSLECTVEGTSNPNLYWYRQAAGRGLQLLFYSVGIGQISSEVPQNLSASRPQDRQFILSSKKLLLSDSGFYLCAWSVQLVHEQFFGPGTRLTVL.